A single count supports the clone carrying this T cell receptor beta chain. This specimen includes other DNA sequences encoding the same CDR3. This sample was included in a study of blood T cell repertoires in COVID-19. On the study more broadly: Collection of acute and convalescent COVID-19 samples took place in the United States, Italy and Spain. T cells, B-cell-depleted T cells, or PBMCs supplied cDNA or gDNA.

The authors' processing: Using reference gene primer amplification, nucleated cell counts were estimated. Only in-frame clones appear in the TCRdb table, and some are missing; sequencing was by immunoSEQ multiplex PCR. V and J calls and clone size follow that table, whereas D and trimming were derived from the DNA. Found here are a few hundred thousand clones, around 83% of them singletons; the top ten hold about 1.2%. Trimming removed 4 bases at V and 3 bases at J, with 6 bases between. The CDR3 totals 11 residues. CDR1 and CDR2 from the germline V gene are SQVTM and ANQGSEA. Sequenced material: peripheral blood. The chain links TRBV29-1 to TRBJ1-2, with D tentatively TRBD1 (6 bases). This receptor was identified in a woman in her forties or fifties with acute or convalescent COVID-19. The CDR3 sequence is CSVAGDYGYTF. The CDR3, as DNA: TGCAGCGTTGCAGGGGACTATGGCTACACCTTC.